The subject of this entry is one T cell receptor (beta chain). Its antigen is unknown. The sample originates from a study of T cell responses to AZD1222 COVID-19 vaccine. Study-wide results and limits: Among spike-specific TCRs, nearly half reportedly target unmutated variant regions. Dominant CD4 TCR responses targeted spike regions 160-218 and 743-854.

Deletions cut 0 bases from V and 1 base from J, with 6 bases between. This CDR3 spans 13 amino acids. Germline-derived CDR1 and CDR2 are GTSNPN and SVGIG (reference sequence). Only in-frame clones appear in the TCRdb table, and some are missing; sequencing was by immunoSEQ multiplex PCR. The table records 75,000 to 85,000 clones, 75% to 90% of them present only once. The J gene is TRBJ1-1, the V gene TRBV30; D is unclear. The origin of this receptor is an adult who received the AZD1222 COVID-19 vaccine. Sequenced here: peripheral blood, sampled 28 days after the second AZD1222 dose. This chain's CDR3 is CAWSVGGNTEAFF. DNA of the CDR3: TGTGCCTGGAGTGTAGGCGGGAACACTGAAGCTTTCTTT.